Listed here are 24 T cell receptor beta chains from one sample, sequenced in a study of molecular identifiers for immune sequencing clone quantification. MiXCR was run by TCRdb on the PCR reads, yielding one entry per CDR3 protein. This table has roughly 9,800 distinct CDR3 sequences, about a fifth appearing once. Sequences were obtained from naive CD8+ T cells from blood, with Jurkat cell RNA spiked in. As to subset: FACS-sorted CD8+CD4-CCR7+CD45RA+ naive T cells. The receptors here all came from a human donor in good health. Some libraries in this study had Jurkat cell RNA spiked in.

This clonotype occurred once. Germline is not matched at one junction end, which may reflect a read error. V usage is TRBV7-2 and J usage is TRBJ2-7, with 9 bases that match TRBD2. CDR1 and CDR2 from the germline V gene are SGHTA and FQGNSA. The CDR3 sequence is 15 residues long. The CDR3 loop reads CASSYGLAGGCERYF. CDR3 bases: TGTGCCAGCAGCTACGGACTGGCGGGGGGGTGCGAGCGGTACTTC.

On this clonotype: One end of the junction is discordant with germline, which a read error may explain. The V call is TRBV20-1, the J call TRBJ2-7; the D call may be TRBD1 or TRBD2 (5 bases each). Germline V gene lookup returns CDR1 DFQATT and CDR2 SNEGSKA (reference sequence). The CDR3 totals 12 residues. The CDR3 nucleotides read TGCAGTGTTAGAGATGAGGGGCGCGAGCGGTACTTC. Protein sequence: CSVRDEGRERYF.

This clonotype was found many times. The DNA of the CDR3 is TGTGCCAGCAGCCAGGAGACTTTACAAGAGACCCAGTACTTC. Residues: CASSQETLQETQYF. The chain uses TRBV3-1 and TRBJ2-5; D is unresolved. In germline, CDR1 is LGHDT, CDR2 YNNKEL (reference sequence). Trimming took off 3 bases at V and 2 bases at J, with 10 bases between the two ends. CDR3 length: 14 residues.

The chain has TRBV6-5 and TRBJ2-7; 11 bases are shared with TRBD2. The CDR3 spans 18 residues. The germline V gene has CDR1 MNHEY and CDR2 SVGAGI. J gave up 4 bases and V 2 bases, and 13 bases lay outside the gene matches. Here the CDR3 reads CASSYTLAGEGYMYEQYF. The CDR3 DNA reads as TGTGCCAGCAGTTACACACTAGCGGGAGAGGGGTATATGTACGAGCAGTACTTC.

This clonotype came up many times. DNA of the CDR3: TGTGCCAGCAGTCCCCTTCGGGAAGGGGGGAAAGAGACCCAGTACTTC. It specifies CASSPLREGGKETQYF. The chain is built from TRBV27 and TRBJ2-5, with D possibly called TRBD1 or TRBD2 (6 bases each). CDR3 length: 16 amino acids. Trimming stripped 5 bases from V and 3 bases from J, with 19 bases between. CDR1 and CDR2 from the germline V gene are MNHEY and SMNVEV (reference sequence).

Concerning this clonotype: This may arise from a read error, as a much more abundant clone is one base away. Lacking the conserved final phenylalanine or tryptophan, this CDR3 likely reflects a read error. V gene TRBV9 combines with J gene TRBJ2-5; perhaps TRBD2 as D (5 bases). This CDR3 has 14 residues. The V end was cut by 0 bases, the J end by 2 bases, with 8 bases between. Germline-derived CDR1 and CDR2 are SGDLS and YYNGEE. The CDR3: CASSVAGIQETQYS. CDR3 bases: TGTGCCAGCAGCGTAGCGGGGATACAAGAGACCCAGTACTCC.

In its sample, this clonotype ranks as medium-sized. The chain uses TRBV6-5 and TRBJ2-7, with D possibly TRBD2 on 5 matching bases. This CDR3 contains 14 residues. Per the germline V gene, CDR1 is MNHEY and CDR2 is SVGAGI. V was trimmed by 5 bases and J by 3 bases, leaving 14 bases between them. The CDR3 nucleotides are TGTGCCAGCAGTCTCGGGGTAGCGAGCTACGAGCAGTACTTC. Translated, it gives CASSLGVASYEQYF.

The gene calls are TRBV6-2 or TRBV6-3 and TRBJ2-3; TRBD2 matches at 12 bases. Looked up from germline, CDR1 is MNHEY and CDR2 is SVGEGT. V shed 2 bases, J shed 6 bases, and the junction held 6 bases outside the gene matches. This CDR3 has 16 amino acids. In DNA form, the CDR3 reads TGTGCCAGCAGTTACGGTGGACTAGCGGGAATGGATACGCAGTATTTT. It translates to CASSYGGLAGMDTQYF.

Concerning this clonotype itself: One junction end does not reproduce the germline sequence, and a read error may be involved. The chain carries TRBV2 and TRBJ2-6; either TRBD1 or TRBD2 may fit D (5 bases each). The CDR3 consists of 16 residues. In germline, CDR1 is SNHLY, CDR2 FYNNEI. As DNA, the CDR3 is TGTGCCAGCAGTGGCTTCAGGGCGTCCGGGGCCCACGTCCTGACTTTC. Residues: CASSGFRASGAHVLTF.

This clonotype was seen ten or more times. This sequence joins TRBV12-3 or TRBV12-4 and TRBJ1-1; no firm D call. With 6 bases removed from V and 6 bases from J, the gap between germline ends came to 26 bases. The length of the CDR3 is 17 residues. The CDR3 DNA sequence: TGTGCCAGCAGCCCCGTGGGTGATCCCTGGATTATCCCTGAAGCTTTCTTT. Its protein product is CASSPVGDPWIIPEAFF.

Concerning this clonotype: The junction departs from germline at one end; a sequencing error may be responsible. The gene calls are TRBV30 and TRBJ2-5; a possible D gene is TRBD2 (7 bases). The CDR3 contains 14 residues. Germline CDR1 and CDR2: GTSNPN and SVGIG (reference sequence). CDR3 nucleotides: TGTGCCCGGAGTCTGGGGGGGGCGCGGGACACCCAGTACTTT. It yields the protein CARSLGGARDTQYF.

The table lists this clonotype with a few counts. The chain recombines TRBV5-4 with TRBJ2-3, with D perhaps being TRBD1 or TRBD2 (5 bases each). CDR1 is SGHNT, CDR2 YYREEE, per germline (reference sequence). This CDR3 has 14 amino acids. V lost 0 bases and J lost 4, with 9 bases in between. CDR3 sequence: CASSLVGESDTQYF. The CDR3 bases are TGTGCCAGCAGCTTGGTGGGGGAGTCAGATACGCAGTATTTT.

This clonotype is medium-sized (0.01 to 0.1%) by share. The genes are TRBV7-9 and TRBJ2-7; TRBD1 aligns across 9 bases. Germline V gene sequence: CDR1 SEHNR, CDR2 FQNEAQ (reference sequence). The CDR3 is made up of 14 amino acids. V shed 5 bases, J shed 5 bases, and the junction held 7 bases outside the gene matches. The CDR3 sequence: CASSHRDRVHEQYF. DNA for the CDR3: TGTGCCAGCAGCCACCGGGACAGGGTCCACGAGCAGTACTTC.

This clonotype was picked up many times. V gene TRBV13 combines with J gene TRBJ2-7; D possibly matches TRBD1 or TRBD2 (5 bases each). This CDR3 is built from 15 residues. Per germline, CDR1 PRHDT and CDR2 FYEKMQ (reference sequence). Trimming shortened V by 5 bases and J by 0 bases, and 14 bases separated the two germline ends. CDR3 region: CASSPRGEVSYEQYF. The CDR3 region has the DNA TGTGCCAGCAGCCCGAGGGGAGAGGTCTCCTACGAGCAGTACTTC.

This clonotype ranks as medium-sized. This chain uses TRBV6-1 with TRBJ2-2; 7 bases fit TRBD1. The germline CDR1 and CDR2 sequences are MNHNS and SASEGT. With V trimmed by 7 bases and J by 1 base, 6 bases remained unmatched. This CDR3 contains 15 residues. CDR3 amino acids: CASKGAGGNTGELFF. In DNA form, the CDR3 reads TGTGCCAGCAAGGGGGCAGGCGGGAACACCGGGGAGCTGTTTTTT.

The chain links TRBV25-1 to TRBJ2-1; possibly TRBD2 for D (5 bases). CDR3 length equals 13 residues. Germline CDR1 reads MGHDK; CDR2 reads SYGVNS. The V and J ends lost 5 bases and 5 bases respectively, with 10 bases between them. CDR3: CASSSGYDNEQFF. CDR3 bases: TGTGCCAGCAGTAGCGGTTACGACAATGAGCAGTTCTTC.

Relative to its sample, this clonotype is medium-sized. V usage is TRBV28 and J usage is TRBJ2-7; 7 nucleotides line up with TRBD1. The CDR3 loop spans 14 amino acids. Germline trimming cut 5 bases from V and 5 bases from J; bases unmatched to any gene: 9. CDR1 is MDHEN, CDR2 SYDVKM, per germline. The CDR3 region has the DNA TGTGCCAGCAGTCCCGGGGACAGTCTCGACGAGCAGTACTTC. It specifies CASSPGDSLDEQYF.

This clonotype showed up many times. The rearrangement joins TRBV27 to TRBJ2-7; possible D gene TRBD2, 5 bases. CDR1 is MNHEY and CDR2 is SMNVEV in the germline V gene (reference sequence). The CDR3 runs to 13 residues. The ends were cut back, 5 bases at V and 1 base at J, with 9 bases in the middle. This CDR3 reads CASSERRSYEQYF. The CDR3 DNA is TGTGCCAGCAGTGAGCGGAGGTCCTACGAGCAGTACTTC.

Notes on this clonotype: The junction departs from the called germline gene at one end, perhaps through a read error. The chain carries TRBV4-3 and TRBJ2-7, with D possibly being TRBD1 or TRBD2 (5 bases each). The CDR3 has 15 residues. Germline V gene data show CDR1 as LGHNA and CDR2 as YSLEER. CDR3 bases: TGCGCCAGCCGCCATTCCGGGACCGGCTCCTACGAGCAGTCCTTC. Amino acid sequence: CASRHSGTGSYEQSF.

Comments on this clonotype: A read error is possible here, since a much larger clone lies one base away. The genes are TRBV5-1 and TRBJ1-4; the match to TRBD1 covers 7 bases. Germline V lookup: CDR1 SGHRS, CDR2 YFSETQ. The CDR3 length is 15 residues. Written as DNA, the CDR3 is TGCGCCGGCAGCTTGTATGGGACAGAGGGTGAAAAACTGTTTTTT. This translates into CAGSLYGTEGEKLFF.

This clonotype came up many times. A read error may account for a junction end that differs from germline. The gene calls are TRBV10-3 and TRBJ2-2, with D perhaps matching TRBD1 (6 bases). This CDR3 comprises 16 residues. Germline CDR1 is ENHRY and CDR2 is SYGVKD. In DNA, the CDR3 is TGTGCCATCTGTGAGGCTGGGACAACGAACACCGGGGAGCTGTTTTTT. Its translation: CAICEAGTTNTGELFF.

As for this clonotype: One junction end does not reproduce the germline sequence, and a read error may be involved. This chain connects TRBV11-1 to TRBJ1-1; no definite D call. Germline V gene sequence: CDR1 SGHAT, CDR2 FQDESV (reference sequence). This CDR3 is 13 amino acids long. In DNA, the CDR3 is TGTGCCGGCAGCTTAGCAGCGAACACTGAAGCTTTCTTT. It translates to CAGSLAANTEAFF. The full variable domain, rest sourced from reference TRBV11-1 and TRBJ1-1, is EAEVAQSPRYKITEKSQAVAFWCDPISGHATLYWYRQILGQGPELLVQFQDESVVDDSQLPKDRFSAERLKGVDSTLKIQPAELGDSAMYLCAGSLAANTEAFFGQGTRLTVV.

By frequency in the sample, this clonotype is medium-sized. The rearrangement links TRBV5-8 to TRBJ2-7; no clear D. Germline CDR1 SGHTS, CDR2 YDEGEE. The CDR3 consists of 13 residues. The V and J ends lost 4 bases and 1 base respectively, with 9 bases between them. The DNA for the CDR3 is TGTGCCAGCAGCCCTGGGCCGTCCTACGAGCAGTACTTC. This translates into CASSPGPSYEQYF.

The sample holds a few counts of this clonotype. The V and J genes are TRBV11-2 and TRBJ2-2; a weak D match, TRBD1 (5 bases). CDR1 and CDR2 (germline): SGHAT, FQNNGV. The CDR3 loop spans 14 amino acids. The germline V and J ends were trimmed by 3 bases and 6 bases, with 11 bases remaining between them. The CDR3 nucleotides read TGTGCCAGCAGCTTGATAGGGGATGCCGGGGAGCTGTTTTTT. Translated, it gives CASSLIGDAGELFF. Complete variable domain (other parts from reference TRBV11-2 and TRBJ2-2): EAGVAQSPRYKIIEKRQSVAFWCNPISGHATLYWYQQILGQGPKLLIQFQNNGVVDDSQLPKDRFSAERLKGVDSTLKIQPAKLEDSAVYLCASSLIGDAGELFFGEGSRLTVL.